A single sample is the source of the 22 T cell receptor beta chains below, sequenced in a study of blood T cell repertoires in COVID-19. Some clones are missing from TCRdb's copy, which holds only in-frame ones; the method was immunoSEQ multiplex PCR. Found here are about 330,000 clones, around 89% of them singletons; the top ten hold approximately 4%. Material for sequencing was peripheral blood. These TCRs come from a woman aged 50 to 60 with active or convalescent COVID-19.

The chain couples TRBV12-3 or TRBV12-4 to TRBJ1-1; a possible D gene is TRBD1 (6 bases). Deletions cut 3 bases from V and 3 bases from J, with 8 bases between. This CDR3 has 13 residues. Written as DNA, the CDR3 is TGTGCCAGCAGTTTTTACAGGGACACTGAAGCTTTCTTT. It is translated as CASSFYRDTEAFF.

The chain recombines TRBV7-8 with TRBJ1-5, with 9 bases aligning to TRBD1. Losses at the gene ends were 5 bases for V and 6 bases for J; bases not matched to a gene: 11. From germline, CDR1 is SGHVS and CDR2 FQNEAQ. The CDR3 loop spans 16 amino acids. For the CDR3, the DNA is TGTGCCAGCAGCCCACGGGACAGGGAAGTCGGTCAGCCCCAGCATTTT. It translates to CASSPRDREVGQPQHF.

The rearrangement uses TRBV6-6 and TRBJ1-1, with TRBD1 matching over 8 bases. CDR3 size: 12 residues. Germline V gene sequence: CDR1 MNHNY, CDR2 SVGAGI (reference sequence). Trimming cost V 7 bases and J 11 bases; bases outside gene matches: 9. CDR3 protein: CASTSGGVGAFF. Written as DNA, the CDR3 is TGTGCCAGCACTTCAGGGGGCGTAGGGGCTTTCTTT.

The V and J genes are TRBV30 and TRBJ1-6; maybe TRBD1 (5 bases). Trimming stripped 5 bases from V and 7 bases from J, with 12 bases between. Germline-derived CDR1 and CDR2 are GTSNPN and SVGIG (reference sequence). CDR3 length: 13 residues. This CDR3 reads CAWWGRANSPLHF. DNA of the CDR3: TGTGCCTGGTGGGGCAGGGCAAATTCACCCCTCCACTTT.

The V gene is TRBV30, the J gene TRBJ1-5, with D possibly matching TRBD1 (6 bases). V lost 1 base and J 0 bases, leaving 10 bases between the germline ends. There are 15 residues in the CDR3. Germline loops: CDR1 GTSNPN, CDR2 SVGIG (reference sequence). CDR3 amino acids: CAWSADRYSNQPQHF. Written as DNA, the CDR3 is TGTGCCTGGAGTGCGGACAGATATAGCAATCAGCCCCAGCATTTT.

The rearrangement joins TRBV4-1 to TRBJ2-5, with 8 bases lining up with TRBD2. The V gene end was trimmed by 3 bases and the J gene end by 2 bases; junction bases not matched to a gene: 5. The germline CDR1 and CDR2 sequences are MGHRA and YSYEKL. The CDR3 consists of 15 residues. CDR3 region: CASSQPGTRQETQYF. The CDR3 coding sequence is TGCGCCAGCAGCCAGCCCGGGACTAGACAAGAGACCCAGTACTTC.

The chain has TRBV19 and TRBJ2-1, with 9 bases fitting TRBD2. The CDR3 sequence is 14 residues long. V lost 9 bases and J lost 4; bases outside the gene matches: 7. The germline V gene encodes CDR1 LNHDA and CDR2 SQIVND (reference sequence). CDR3 amino acids: CASEASGDYNEQFF. The CDR3 DNA reads TGTGCCAGCGAAGCTAGCGGGGATTACAATGAGCAGTTCTTC.

This chain joins TRBV6-5 and TRBJ1-3; D is unclear. Germline CDR1 MNHEY, CDR2 SVGAGI. The CDR3 is made up of 16 amino acids. V was pared by 1 base and J by 1 base, with 11 bases between. The CDR3 spells CASSYLSGVSGNTIYF. Here the CDR3 DNA reads TGTGCCAGCAGTTACTTAAGTGGAGTTTCTGGAAACACCATATATTTT.

V usage is TRBV19 and J usage is TRBJ1-5, with 9 bases identical to TRBD1. CDR3 length: 16 amino acids. CDR1 is LNHDA, CDR2 SQIVND, per germline (reference sequence). V lost 9 bases, J lost 2 bases, and 11 bases stayed unmatched. CDR3 region: CASERDRVYGNQPQHF. As DNA, the CDR3 is TGTGCCAGCGAACGGGACAGGGTTTATGGCAATCAGCCCCAGCATTTT.

The chain employs TRBV24-1 and TRBJ1-2; D is uncertain. There are 13 residues in the CDR3. The V and J ends lost 3 bases and 6 bases respectively, with 10 bases between them. The V gene's germline CDR1 is KGHDR and CDR2 SFDVKD. The CDR3 here is CATSDPRTNGYTF. The CDR3 DNA is TGTGCCACCAGTGATCCGAGAACGAATGGCTACACCTTC.

V and J are TRBV5-1 and TRBJ1-1; tentative D call: TRBD1 (6 bases). With 3 bases removed from V and 3 bases from J, the gap between germline ends came to 12 bases. This CDR3 spans 14 amino acids. Germline CDR1 SGHRS, CDR2 YFSETQ. CDR3 sequence reads: CASSSGTRYTEAFF. The CDR3 DNA reads as TGCGCCAGCAGCTCAGGGACACGGTACACTGAAGCTTTCTTT.

The chain is built from TRBV19 and TRBJ2-5, with 16 bases identical to TRBD2. CDR3 size: 17 residues. Germline CDR1 is LNHDA and CDR2 is SQIVND (reference sequence). Trimming took 4 bases from V and 5 from J; bases not matched to a gene: 7. The CDR3 sequence: CASSTGTSGGASETQYF. CDR3 nucleotide sequence: TGTGCCAGTAGTACCGGGACTAGCGGGGGGGCGTCGGAGACCCAGTACTTC.

The gene calls are TRBV27 and TRBJ1-2; perhaps TRBD1 as D (6 bases). The CDR3 consists of 18 residues. Germline V gene sequence: CDR1 MNHEY, CDR2 SMNVEV (reference sequence). Trimming removed 0 bases from V and 0 bases from J, with 17 bases in between. The CDR3 DNA sequence: TGTGCCAGCAGTTTATCTCCGGCAGGGGACGGAGCTAACTATGGCTACACCTTC. It is translated as CASSLSPAGDGANYGYTF.

In DNA form, the CDR3 reads TGTGCCAGCAGTTTTTCGACTAGCGGGAGCACAGATACGCAGTATTTT. It translates to CASSFSTSGSTDTQYF. The J gene is TRBJ2-3, the V gene TRBV27, with 10 nucleotides matching TRBD2. Germline lookup yields CDR1 MNHEY and CDR2 SMNVEV (reference sequence). The trim removed 3 bases at V and 0 bases at J, leaving 3 bases unmatched. The CDR3 extends over 16 amino acids.

The chain uses TRBV28 and TRBJ1-5, with 9 nucleotides matching TRBD1. The CDR3 sequence is 15 residues long. V was pared by 7 bases and J by 7 bases, with 11 bases of the junction left unmatched. CDR1 MDHEN and CDR2 SYDVKM come from the germline V gene. CDR3 DNA sequence: TGTGCCAGCACCCTCCGGGACAGGGTCACCCAGCCCCAGCATTTT. Protein product: CASTLRDRVTQPQHF. Filled out from reference TRBV28 and TRBJ1-5, the complete variable domain reads DVKVTQSSRYLVKRTGEKVFLECVQDMDHENMFWYRQDPGLGLRLIYFSYDVKMKEKGDIPEGYSVSREKKERFSLILESASTNQTSMYLCASTLRDRVTQPQHFGDGTRLSIL.

In DNA, the CDR3 is TGTGCCAGCAGCCAGTCACTAGCGGGAGTGAACAATGAGCAGTTCTTC. Encoded protein: CASSQSLAGVNNEQFF. The chain recombines TRBV4-2 with TRBJ2-1; 11 bases map to TRBD2. The germline gives CDR1 LGHNA, CDR2 YNFKEQ. J lost 5 bases, V lost 3 bases, and 6 bases had no gene match. The CDR3 extends over 16 amino acids.

The chain couples TRBV10-3 to TRBJ2-7; TRBD1 matches at 7 bases. The CDR3 has 17 amino acids. Germline assignment: CDR1 ENHRY and CDR2 SYGVKD. Trimming at V came to 4 bases and at J to 0 bases, leaving 12 bases not matched to a gene. DNA of the CDR3: TGTGCCATCAGTGTCTCCGGACAGGCGACGAGCTCCTACGAGCAGTACTTC. This gives the protein CAISVSGQATSSYEQYF.

This chain connects TRBV7-9 to TRBJ2-7; the D gene is possibly TRBD1 (5 bases). CDR3 length: 14 amino acids. Trimming took 5 bases from V and 0 from J, leaving 11 bases between them. Germline CDR1 and CDR2: SEHNR and FQNEAQ (reference sequence). CDR3 in DNA: TGTGCCAGCAGCCCCCGGACAAGCTCCTACGAGCAGTACTTC. Protein: CASSPRTSSYEQYF.

V usage is TRBV4-3 and J usage is TRBJ2-1, with 7 bases that match TRBD1. V gave up 4 bases and J gave up 8 bases; unmatched junction bases: 11. There are 15 residues in the CDR3. From germline, CDR1 is LGHNA and CDR2 YSLEER. For the CDR3, the DNA is TGCGCCAGCAGCCCCCAATTCGGACAGGTGGATGAGCAGTTCTTC. This codes for CASSPQFGQVDEQFF.

V gene TRBV7-9 combines with J gene TRBJ2-2; D gene uncertain. CDR1 and CDR2 (germline): SEHNR, FQNEAQ (reference sequence). The CDR3 spans 14 residues. With 10 bases removed from V and 4 bases from J, the gap between germline ends came to 16 bases. The CDR3 DNA sequence: TGTGCCACTCAGGCCCCCGGAACCACCGGGGAGCTGTTTTTT. Protein: CATQAPGTTGELFF.

The rearrangement joins TRBV27 to TRBJ2-7; possibly TRBD2 for D (6 bases). The ends were cut back, 5 bases at V and 1 base at J, with 18 bases in the middle. Germline loops: CDR1 MNHEY, CDR2 SMNVEV (reference sequence). This CDR3 spans 16 amino acids. The chain's CDR3 is CASSTHRDFLSYEQYF. The CDR3 DNA is TGTGCCAGCAGTACCCATCGGGACTTCCTTTCCTACGAGCAGTACTTC.

J is TRBJ1-4 and V is TRBV7-8; 7 bases are a match to TRBD1. Germline CDR1 is SGHVS and CDR2 is FQNEAQ. This CDR3 is 15 amino acids long. Trimming at V came to 6 bases and at J to 7 bases, leaving 11 bases not matched to a gene. The CDR3 is CASRGTASDLEKLFF. Here the CDR3 DNA reads TGTGCCAGCAGAGGGACAGCCTCCGACCTTGAAAAACTGTTTTTT.